The rows below give T cell receptor beta chains drawn from one sample of a study of blood T cell repertoires in COVID-19. This table comes from immunoSEQ multiplex PCR, and its TCRdb copy is limited to in-frame clones, with some not included. This sample has approximately 200,000 clones, with about 91% found just once. Sequencing used peripheral blood. The receptors were gathered from a woman in her 30s with acute or convalescent COVID-19. Both conserved end residues are part of each CDR3. D genes are given only for firm matches.

j_call	v_call	d_call	cdr3_aa	cdr3_nt
TRBJ2-7	TRBV5-1	TRBD1	CASSWGQSYEQYF	TGCGCCAGCAGCTGGGGACAGAGCTACGAGCAGTACTTC
TRBJ1-4	TRBV5-1	TRBD1	CASSEGTGDAEKLFF	TGCGCCAGCAGCGAGGGGACAGGGGATGCTGAAAAACTGTTTTTT
TRBJ2-7	TRBV3-1/TRBV3-2	.	CASSRTPGVHEQYF	TGTGCCAGCAGCCGAACCCCAGGTGTCCACGAGCAGTACTTC
TRBJ2-1	TRBV6-5	.	CASRDSIYNEQFF	TGTGCCAGCAGGGACTCCATATACAATGAGCAGTTCTTC
TRBJ2-6	TRBV11-3	TRBD1	CASSLEGWTGAGANVLTF	TGTGCCAGCAGCTTAGAGGGGTGGACAGGGGCTGGGGCCAACGTCCTGACTTTC
TRBJ2-5	TRBV5-4	TRBD1	CASSFRDSQETQYF	TGTGCCAGCAGCTTCCGGGACAGCCAAGAGACCCAGTACTTC
TRBJ2-1	TRBV25-1	.	CASSETGLNEQFF	TGTGCCAGCAGTGAAACCGGTTTAAATGAGCAGTTCTTC
TRBJ2-3	TRBV9	.	CASSLSGGGSTDTQYF	TGTGCCAGCAGCCTCTCGGGTGGGGGGAGCACAGATACGCAGTATTTT
TRBJ2-5	TRBV13	.	CASSNTGGAETQYF	TGTGCCAGCAGCAATACGGGGGGCGCAGAGACCCAGTACTTC
TRBJ1-2	TRBV7-9	TRBD1	CASSESGTGFGGYTF	TGTGCCAGCAGCGAATCCGGGACAGGGTTCGGAGGCTACACCTTC
TRBJ1-5	TRBV6-6	.	CASSYEAQPQHF	TGTGCCAGCAGTTACGAGGCGCAGCCCCAGCATTTT
TRBJ2-1	TRBV6-5	TRBD2	CASNAGLAGTEQFF	TGTGCCAGCAATGCCGGACTAGCGGGAACTGAGCAGTTCTTC
TRBJ2-1	TRBV7-6	.	CASSPSVNEQFF	TGTGCCAGCAGCCCTAGCGTTAATGAGCAGTTCTTC
TRBJ2-3	TRBV4-2	.	CASSQYKNFQTPHEDTQYF	TGTGCCAGCAGCCAATATAAGAACTTCCAAACGCCCCATGAAGATACGCAGTATTTT
TRBJ1-2	TRBV14	.	CASSPTDSNYGYTF	TGTGCCAGCTCTCCGACGGACTCTAACTATGGCTACACCTTC
TRBJ2-2	TRBV2	.	CASRGAYTGELFF	TGTGCCAGCCGGGGAGCTTACACCGGGGAGCTGTTTTTT
TRBJ2-5	TRBV28	TRBD2	CASSLYRLAGGGDRETQYF	TGTGCCAGCAGTTTATACCGGCTAGCGGGAGGAGGTGATAGAGAGACCCAGTACTTC
TRBJ2-5	TRBV5-5	TRBD2	CASSWTSGRAETQYF	TGTGCCAGCAGCTGGACTAGCGGGAGGGCCGAGACCCAGTACTTC
TRBJ2-3	TRBV2	TRBD2	CASSAGTTPDTQYF	TGTGCCAGCAGTGCCGGGACTACGCCAGATACGCAGTATTTT
TRBJ1-3	TRBV7-8	.	CASSPTGGPTGNTIYF	TGTGCCAGCAGCCCAACGGGGGGCCCGACTGGAAACACCATATATTTT